This TCR beta chain was captured in a study of OX40 agonist ivuxolimab in advanced cancers. The study's findings and limits: Antigen specificity was not determined for the expanded peripheral T cells.

The repertoire was sequenced with immunoSEQ multiplex PCR; TCRdb's copy has only in-frame clones and lacks some. The sample records roughly 76,000 clones, around nine tenths being singletons. From germline, CDR1 is LNHDA and CDR2 SQIVND (reference sequence). The CDR3 has 15 amino acids. Trimming took 1 base from V and 6 from J; bases not matched to a gene: 6. This clone was seen a single time. What it binds is not known. This specimen was CD4+ or CD8+ T cells sorted from blood, taken in a trial of the OX40 agonist ivuxolimab. This TCR was recovered from an adult with an advanced solid tumor such as melanoma, head and neck, liver or kidney cancer. The chain recombines TRBV19 with TRBJ2-3; 8 positions match TRBD2. The CDR3 region has the DNA TGTGCCAGTAGTATAGCGGGAGGGCCATTGGATACGCAGTATTTT. This encodes CASSIAGGPLDTQYF.